This T cell receptor beta chain was identified during a study of blood T cell repertoires in COVID-19. Background on the study: The samples span acute and convalescent COVID-19 from the United States, Italy and Spain.

In the source study's methods: Estimated nucleated cell counts came from reference gene primer amplification. The method was immunoSEQ multiplex PCR; TCRdb's version includes in-frame clones alone and lacks a portion of them. V, J and clone size derive from that table, while D and trimming were established from the DNA sequence. The repertoire consists of over 450,000 clones, with 70% to 90% occurring once and the leading ten covering about 8.2%. Seattle participants joined during active infection and were tracked over time. This TCR derives from a woman in her fifties or sixties with COVID-19, enrolled during active disease. The specimen sequenced was peripheral blood.

CDR3 loop: CASTTGLADDEQFF. The DNA for the CDR3 is TGTGCCAGCACCACGGGACTAGCGGACGATGAGCAGTTCTTC. This rearrangement joins TRBV3-1 (or the pseudogene TRBV3-2) to TRBJ2-1; TRBD2 matches 11 bases. The CDR3 sequence is 14 residues long. J was trimmed by 8 bases and V by 7 bases; bases with no gene match: 7. Germline V gene sequence: CDR1 LGHDT, CDR2 YNNKEL (reference sequence).